This TCR beta chain was sequenced during a study of cytomegalovirus exposure and HLA in healthy donors. The study's findings and limits: Cytomegalovirus association was listed for 150 or so TCR beta chains.

The assay was immunoSEQ multiplex PCR, and TCRdb's table has in-frame clones only and misses some. The repertoire has 150,000 to 200,000 clones, roughly 88% of them found once; the top ten carry over 1.3%. There are a few counts of this clone. Its target is not known. V was pared by 6 bases and J by 3 bases, with 10 bases of the junction left unmatched. Per the germline V gene, CDR1 is LNHDA and CDR2 is SQIVND (reference sequence). The CDR3 has 16 amino acids. Sequenced: PBMCs. The J gene is TRBJ1-5, the V gene TRBV19, with 8 bases fitting TRBD1. The TCR was taken from a woman under 30 in good health and CMV-seronegative. In nucleotides, the CDR3 is TGTGCCAGTAGATCAGCGGGGACAGGAAACAATCAGCCCCAGCATTTT. It codes for CASRSAGTGNNQPQHF.